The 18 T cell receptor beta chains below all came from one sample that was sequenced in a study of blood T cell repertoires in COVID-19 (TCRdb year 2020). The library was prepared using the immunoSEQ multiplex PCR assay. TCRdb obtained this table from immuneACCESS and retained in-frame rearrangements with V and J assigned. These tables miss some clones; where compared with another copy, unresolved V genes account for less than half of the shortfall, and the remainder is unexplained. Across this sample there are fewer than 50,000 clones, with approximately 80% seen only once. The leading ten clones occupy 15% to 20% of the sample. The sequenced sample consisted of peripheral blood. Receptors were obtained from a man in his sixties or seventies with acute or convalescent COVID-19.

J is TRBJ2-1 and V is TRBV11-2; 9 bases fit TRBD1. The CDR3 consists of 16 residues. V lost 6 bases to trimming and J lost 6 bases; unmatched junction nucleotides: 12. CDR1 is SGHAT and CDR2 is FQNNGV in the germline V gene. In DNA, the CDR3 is TGTGCCAGCAGGTATTCAAGGGACAGGGTGAGCAATGAGCAGTTCTTC. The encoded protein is CASRYSRDRVSNEQFF.

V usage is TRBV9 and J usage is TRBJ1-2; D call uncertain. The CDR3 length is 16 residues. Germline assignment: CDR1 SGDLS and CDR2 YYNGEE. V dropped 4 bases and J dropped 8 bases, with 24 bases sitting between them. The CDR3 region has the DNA TGTGCCAGCAGCAGACATCAGAAACAGTTCACAATGGGCTACACCTTC. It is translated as CASSRHQKQFTMGYTF.

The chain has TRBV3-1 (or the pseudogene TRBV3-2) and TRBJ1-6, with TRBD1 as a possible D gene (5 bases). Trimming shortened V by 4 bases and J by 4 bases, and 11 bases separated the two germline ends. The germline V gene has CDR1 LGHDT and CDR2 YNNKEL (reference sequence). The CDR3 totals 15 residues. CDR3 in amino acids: CASSRARGYNSPLHF. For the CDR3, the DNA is TGTGCCAGCAGCCGTGCTAGGGGTTATAATTCACCCCTCCACTTT.

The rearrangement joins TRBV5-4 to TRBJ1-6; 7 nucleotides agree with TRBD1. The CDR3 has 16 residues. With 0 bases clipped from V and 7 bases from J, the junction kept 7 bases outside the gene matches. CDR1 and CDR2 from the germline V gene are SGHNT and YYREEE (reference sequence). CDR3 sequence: CASSLAPGQLNSPLHF. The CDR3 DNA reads TGTGCCAGCAGCTTGGCCCCGGGACAGCTGAATTCACCCCTCCACTTT.

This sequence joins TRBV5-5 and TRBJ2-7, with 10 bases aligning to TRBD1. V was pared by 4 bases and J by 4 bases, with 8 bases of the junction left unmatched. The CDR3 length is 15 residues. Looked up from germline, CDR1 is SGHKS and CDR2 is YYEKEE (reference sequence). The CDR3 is CASSLDRGEWYEQYF. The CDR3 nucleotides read TGTGCCAGCAGCCTGGACAGGGGGGAATGGTACGAGCAGTACTTC.

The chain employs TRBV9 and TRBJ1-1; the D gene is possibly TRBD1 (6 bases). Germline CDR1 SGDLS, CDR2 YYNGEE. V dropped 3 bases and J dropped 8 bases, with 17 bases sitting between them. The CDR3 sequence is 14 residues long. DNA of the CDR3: TGTGCCAGCAGCGCAAACGCGGGGGGGCTAGAAGCTTTCTTT. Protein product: CASSANAGGLEAFF.

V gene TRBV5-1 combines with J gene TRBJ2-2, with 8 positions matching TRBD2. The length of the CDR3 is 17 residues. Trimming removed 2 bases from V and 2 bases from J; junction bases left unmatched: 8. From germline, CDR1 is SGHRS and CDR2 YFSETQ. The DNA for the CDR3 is TGCGCCAGCAGCTTTCTAGGACTAGCTATAAACACCGGGGAGCTGTTTTTT. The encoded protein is CASSFLGLAINTGELFF. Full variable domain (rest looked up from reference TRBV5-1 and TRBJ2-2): KAGVTQTPRYLIKTRGQQVTLSCSPISGHRSVSWYQQTPGQGLQFLFEYFSETQRNKGNFPGRFSGRQFSNSRSEMNVSTLELGDSALYLCASSFLGLAINTGELFFGEGSRLTVL.

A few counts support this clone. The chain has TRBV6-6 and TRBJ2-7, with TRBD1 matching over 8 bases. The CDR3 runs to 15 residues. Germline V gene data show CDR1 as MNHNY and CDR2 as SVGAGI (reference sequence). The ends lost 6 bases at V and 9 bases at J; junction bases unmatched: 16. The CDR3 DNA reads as TGTGCCAGCAGCGACACAGGGGGTTCGGGCGGTGGGCAGTACTTC. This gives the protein CASSDTGGSGGGQYF.

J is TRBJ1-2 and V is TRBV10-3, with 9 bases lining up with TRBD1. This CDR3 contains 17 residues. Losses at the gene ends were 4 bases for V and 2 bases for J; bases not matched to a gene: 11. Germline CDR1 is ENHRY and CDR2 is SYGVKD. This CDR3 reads CAISGLKLQGANYGYTF. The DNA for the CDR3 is TGTGCCATCAGTGGTCTGAAACTACAGGGGGCCAACTATGGCTACACCTTC.

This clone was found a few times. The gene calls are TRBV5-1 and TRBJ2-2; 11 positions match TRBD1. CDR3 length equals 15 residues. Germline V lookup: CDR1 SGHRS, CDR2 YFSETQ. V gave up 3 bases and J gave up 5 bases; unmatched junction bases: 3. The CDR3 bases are TGCGCCAGCAGCTCGGGGACAGGGGGAACCGGGGAGCTGTTTTTT. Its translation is CASSSGTGGTGELFF.

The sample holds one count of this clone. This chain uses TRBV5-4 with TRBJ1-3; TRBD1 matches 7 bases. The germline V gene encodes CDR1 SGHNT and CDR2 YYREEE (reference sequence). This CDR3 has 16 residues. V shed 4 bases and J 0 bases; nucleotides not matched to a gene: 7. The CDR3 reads CASSATGQYSGNTIYF. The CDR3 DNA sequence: TGTGCCAGCAGCGCGACGGGACAGTACTCTGGAAACACCATATATTTT.

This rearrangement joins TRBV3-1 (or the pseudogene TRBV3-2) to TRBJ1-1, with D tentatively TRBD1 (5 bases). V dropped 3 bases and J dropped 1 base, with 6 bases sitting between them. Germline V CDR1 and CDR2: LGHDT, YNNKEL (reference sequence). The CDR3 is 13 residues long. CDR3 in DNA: TGTGCCAGCAGCCAGCAGGGGAACACTGAAGCTTTCTTT. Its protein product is CASSQQGNTEAFF.

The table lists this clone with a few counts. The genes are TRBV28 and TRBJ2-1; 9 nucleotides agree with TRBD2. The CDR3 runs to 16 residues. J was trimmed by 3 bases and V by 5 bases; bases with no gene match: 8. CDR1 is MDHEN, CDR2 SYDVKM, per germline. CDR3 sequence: CASSISSGVDYNEQFF. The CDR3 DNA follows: TGTGCCAGCAGTATATCTAGCGGGGTCGACTACAATGAGCAGTTCTTC.

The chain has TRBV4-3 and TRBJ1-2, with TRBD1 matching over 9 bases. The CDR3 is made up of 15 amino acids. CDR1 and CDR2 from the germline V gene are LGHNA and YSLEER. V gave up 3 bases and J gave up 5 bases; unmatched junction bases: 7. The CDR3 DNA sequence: TGCGCCAGCAGCCATACCGGGACAGGGATTTATGGCTACACCTTC. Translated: CASSHTGTGIYGYTF.

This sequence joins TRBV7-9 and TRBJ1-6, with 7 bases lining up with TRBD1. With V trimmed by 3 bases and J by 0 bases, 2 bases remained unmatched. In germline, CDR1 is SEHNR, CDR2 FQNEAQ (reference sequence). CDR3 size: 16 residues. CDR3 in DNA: TGTGCCAGCAGCTTGGGACAGAGCTCCTATAATTCACCCCTCCACTTT. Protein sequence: CASSLGQSSYNSPLHF.

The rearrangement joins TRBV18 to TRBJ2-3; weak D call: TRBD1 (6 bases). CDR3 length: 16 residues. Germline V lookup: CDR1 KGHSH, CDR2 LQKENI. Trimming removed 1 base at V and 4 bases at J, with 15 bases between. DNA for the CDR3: TGTGCCAGCTCACCACTTGGGGGCCGGTCGCCAGATACGCAGTATTTT. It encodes CASSPLGGRSPDTQYF.

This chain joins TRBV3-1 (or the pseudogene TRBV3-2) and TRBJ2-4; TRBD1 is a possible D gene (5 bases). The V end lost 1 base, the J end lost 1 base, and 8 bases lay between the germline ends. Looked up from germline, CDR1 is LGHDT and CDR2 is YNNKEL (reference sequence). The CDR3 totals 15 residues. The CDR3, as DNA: TGTGCCAGCAGCCAAGGCAGGGTTGCCAAAAACATTCAGTACTTC. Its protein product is CASSQGRVAKNIQYF.

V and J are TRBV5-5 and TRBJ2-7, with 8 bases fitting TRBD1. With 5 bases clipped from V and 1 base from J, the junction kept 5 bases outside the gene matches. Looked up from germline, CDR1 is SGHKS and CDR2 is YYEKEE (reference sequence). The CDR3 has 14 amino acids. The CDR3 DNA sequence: TGTGCCAGCAGATGGGACAGGAGATCCTACGAGCAGTACTTC. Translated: CASRWDRRSYEQYF.